This T cell receptor beta chain was found in a study of T cell repertoires in cytomegalovirus infection. Study-level findings and limits: Individuals carrying CMV plus the relevant HLA were identified by cumulative frequency of public TCR beta families.

Germline-derived CDR1 and CDR2 are MDHEN and SYDVKM. Trimming shortened V by 4 bases and J by 3 bases, and 12 bases separated the two germline ends. CDR3 length: 14 residues. Details on this clonotype: What it binds is unknown.

TCRdb re-called the reads through MiXCR, storing one row per CDR3 protein. Here the sample spans about 83,000 distinct CDR3 sequences, roughly half being singletons. Sample: CD8+ T cells from cultured PBMCs, taken from culture after CMV antigen stimulation. The receptor comes from a human donor in good health (CMV status not recorded). Some clones in this sample may be carry-over from other donors' samples. This chain joins TRBV28 and TRBJ1-2; maybe TRBD1 (5 bases). As DNA, the CDR3 is TGTGCCAGCAGTTGGGTCAGGGTTGACTATGGCTACACCTTC. This encodes CASSWVRVDYGYTF.